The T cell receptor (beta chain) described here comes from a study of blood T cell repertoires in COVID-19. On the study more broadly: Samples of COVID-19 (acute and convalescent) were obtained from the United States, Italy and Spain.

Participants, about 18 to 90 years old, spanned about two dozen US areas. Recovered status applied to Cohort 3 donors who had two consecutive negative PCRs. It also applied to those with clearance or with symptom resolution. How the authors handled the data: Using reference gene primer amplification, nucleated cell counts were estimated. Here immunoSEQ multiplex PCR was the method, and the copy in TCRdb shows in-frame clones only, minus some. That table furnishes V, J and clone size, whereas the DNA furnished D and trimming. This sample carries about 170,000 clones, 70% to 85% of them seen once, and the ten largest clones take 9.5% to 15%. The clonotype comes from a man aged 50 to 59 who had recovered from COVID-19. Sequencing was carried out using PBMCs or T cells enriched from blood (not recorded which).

CDR3 nucleotide sequence: TGTGCCAGCAGCTTATTGTTTTATGGAGCGAACTCTAACTATGGCTACACCTTC. Encoded protein: CASSLLFYGANSNYGYTF. The rearrangement joins TRBV7-9 to TRBJ1-2; D call uncertain. The CDR3 is 18 amino acids. CDR1 is SEHNR, CDR2 FQNEAQ, per germline (reference sequence). V dropped 2 bases and J dropped 0 bases, with 19 bases sitting between them.